The 9 T cell receptor beta chains below all came from one sample that was sequenced in a study of blood T cell repertoires in COVID-19. Produced via immunoSEQ multiplex PCR; TCRdb's table is partial and in-frame only. The sample includes approximately 200,000 clones, around 90% seen only once; the top ten take 2% to 3%. The sequenced sample was peripheral blood. Receptors were obtained from a man younger than 45 with COVID-19, enrolled during active disease.

The CDR3, as DNA: TGCGCCAGCAGTTGGACAGGGGGAGTCTTAGGCTATGGCTACACCTTC. This codes for CASSWTGGVLGYGYTF. This chain connects TRBV23-1 to TRBJ1-2; 10 bases agree with TRBD1. TRBV23-1 is an ORF for which the function is uncertain. CDR3 length equals 16 residues. V dropped 5 bases and J dropped 4; count of bases not matched to a gene: 10.

A note on this clone: The junction shows a germline mismatch at one end, possibly a read error. The chain uses TRBV28 and TRBJ1-2; no clear D. CDR1 and CDR2 (germline): MDHEN, SYDVKM. The CDR3 is made up of 11 amino acids. For the CDR3, the DNA is TGTGCCAGCAGTTTAGACGGGTCTTATGCCTTC. Translation gives CASSLDGSYAF.

V gene TRBV28 combines with J gene TRBJ1-5; TRBD1 aligns across 10 bases. In germline, CDR1 is MDHEN, CDR2 SYDVKM. V lost 6 bases to trimming and J lost 3 bases; unmatched junction nucleotides: 5. This CDR3 comprises 15 residues. The CDR3 region has the DNA TGTGCCAGCAGGAGGACAGGGGGTGACAATCAGCCCCAGCATTTT. It encodes CASRRTGGDNQPQHF. The full variable domain, rest sourced from reference TRBV28 and TRBJ1-5, is DVKVTQSSRYLVKRTGEKVFLECVQDMDHENMFWYRQDPGLGLRLIYFSYDVKMKEKGDIPEGYSVSREKKERFSLILESASTNQTSMYLCASRRTGGDNQPQHFGDGTRLSIL.

This chain connects TRBV7-2 to TRBJ2-2, with a possible D match to TRBD1 (6 bases). V was trimmed by 4 bases and J by 1 base, leaving 7 bases between them. The CDR3 extends over 14 amino acids. In germline, CDR1 is SGHTA, CDR2 FQGNSA. CDR3 residues: CASSSDRNTGELFF. CDR3 in DNA: TGTGCCAGCAGCTCGGACAGGAACACCGGGGAGCTGTTTTTT.

The genes are TRBV28 and TRBJ1-1, with no clear D. In germline, CDR1 is MDHEN, CDR2 SYDVKM. V was clipped by 3 bases and J by 2 bases, with 7 bases between them. The CDR3 covers 13 residues. The CDR3 protein is CASSFGGNTEAFF. CDR3 DNA: TGTGCCAGCAGTTTTGGAGGAAACACTGAAGCTTTCTTT.

This chain joins TRBV19 and TRBJ2-1; TRBD1 matches at 8 bases. This CDR3 has 15 residues. Per germline, CDR1 LNHDA and CDR2 SQIVND (reference sequence). J gave up 0 bases and V 6 bases, and 4 bases lay outside the gene matches. The CDR3 protein is CASSQGAPSYNEQFF. The CDR3, as DNA: TGTGCCAGTAGCCAGGGGGCTCCCTCCTACAATGAGCAGTTCTTC.

The chain employs TRBV30 and TRBJ1-5; D is ambiguous. CDR3 size: 13 residues. CDR1 is GTSNPN, CDR2 SVGIG, per germline (reference sequence). V was trimmed by 0 bases and J by 4 bases, leaving 7 bases between them. The CDR3 region has the DNA TGTGCCTGGAGTGTTCAGGATAATCAGCCCCAGCATTTT. Protein product: CAWSVQDNQPQHF.

The rearrangement uses TRBV6-5 and TRBJ2-1; D may be TRBD2 (5 bases). CDR3 size: 13 residues. The germline V gene encodes CDR1 MNHEY and CDR2 SVGAGI. V gave up 5 bases and J gave up 13 bases, with 18 bases separating them. This chain's CDR3 is CASSLEGYSTQFF. DNA of the CDR3: TGTGCCAGCAGTCTCGAGGGCTACAGTACCCAGTTCTTC.

The chain joins TRBV28 to TRBJ2-4; D is uncertain. The V gene's germline CDR1 is MDHEN and CDR2 SYDVKM. CDR3 length equals 15 residues. With 6 bases removed from V and 1 base from J, the gap between germline ends came to 13 bases. CDR3 protein: CASSSGTRAKNIQYF. In DNA, the CDR3 is TGTGCCAGCAGCTCCGGTACCAGGGCCAAAAACATTCAGTACTTC.